Below are 10 T cell receptor beta chains sequenced from a single sample in a study of cytomegalovirus exposure and HLA in healthy donors. PCR was performed using 60 Vbeta and 13 Jbeta primers. Only in-frame clones appear in the TCRdb table, and some are missing; sequencing was by immunoSEQ multiplex PCR. The profile shows 100,000 to 140,000 clones, 60% to 75% of them singletons. Sequencing was performed on PBMCs. These receptors were taken from a man aged 25-45 years in good health and CMV-seronegative.

The chain links TRBV5-1 to TRBJ2-7; 9 bases are shared with TRBD1. The CDR3 is made up of 15 amino acids. The J segment lost 5 bases and the V segment lost 3 bases, leaving 9 bases of the junction unmatched. Per germline, CDR1 SGHRS and CDR2 YFSETQ. The CDR3 DNA reads TGCGCCAGCAGCTCACCGGGACAGGGAGGCCACGAGCAGTACTTC. Translating gives CASSSPGQGGHEQYF.

The chain is built from TRBV12-1 and TRBJ2-5; TRBD2 is the table's D call and was not checked against the DNA. TRBV12-1 is recorded as a pseudogene. This CDR3 spans 15 amino acids. The CDR3 DNA sequence: TGTGCCAGCAGCCACCGGACTAGCATAGTACGGACCCAGTACTTC. Translated: CASSHRTSIVRTQYF.

This rearrangement joins TRBV5-1 to TRBJ2-7; no clear D. The length of the CDR3 is 14 residues. The germline CDR1 and CDR2 sequences are SGHRS and YFSETQ. Trimming left V 1 base short and J 0 bases short, with 8 bases between. The CDR3 nucleotides read TGCGCCAGCAGCTTGTATTCCAGCTCCTACGAGCAGTACTTC. It encodes CASSLYSSSYEQYF.

The chain has TRBV30 and TRBJ2-3; 9 bases are a match to TRBD2. Germline assignment: CDR1 GTSNPN and CDR2 SVGIG (reference sequence). The CDR3 loop spans 15 amino acids. V shed 4 bases and J 4 bases; nucleotides not matched to a gene: 9. CDR3 bases: TGTGCCTGGACTGACCCCAAGCGGGGGGCAGATACGCAGTATTTT. This encodes CAWTDPKRGADTQYF.

The V and J genes are TRBV18 and TRBJ2-7, with D possibly matching TRBD1 (6 bases). V was cut by 2 bases and J by 0 bases, with 8 bases left in between. Germline assignment: CDR1 KGHSH and CDR2 LQKENI. CDR3 length equals 14 residues. The CDR3 DNA reads as TGTGCCAGCTCACCAAACAGGGACTCCTACGAGCAGTACTTC. Its translation: CASSPNRDSYEQYF.

The V gene is TRBV28, the J gene TRBJ1-4; D gene ambiguous. CDR1 and CDR2 from the germline V gene are MDHEN and SYDVKM. Trimming left V 3 bases short and J 8 bases short, with 4 bases between. The CDR3 totals 11 residues. This CDR3 reads CASSFMEKLFF. CDR3 nucleotide sequence: TGTGCCAGCAGTTTCATGGAAAAACTGTTTTTT.

The chain employs TRBV4-1 and TRBJ2-3, with TRBD2 as a possible D gene (7 bases). Trimming stripped 0 bases from V and 4 bases from J, with 29 bases between. Germline-derived CDR1 and CDR2 are MGHRA and YSYEKL. CDR3 size: 21 residues. CDR3 in amino acids: CASSQDALGGERGRVSDTQYF. CDR3 sequence (DNA): TGCGCCAGCAGCCAAGATGCATTGGGGGGAGAGAGGGGGAGGGTTTCAGATACGCAGTATTTT.

The chain combines TRBV19 with TRBJ1-1; TRBD1 is a possible D gene (6 bases). Trimming stripped 7 bases from V and 1 base from J, with 25 bases between. The CDR3 sequence is 18 residues long. Per germline, CDR1 LNHDA and CDR2 SQIVND (reference sequence). CDR3 sequence reads: CASTGSRGDTLWNTEAFF. For the CDR3, the DNA is TGTGCCAGTACCGGATCGCGGGGGGACACCCTATGGAACACTGAAGCTTTCTTT.

The chain carries TRBV11-2 and TRBJ1-4; 11 nucleotides align to TRBD1. V lost 2 bases to trimming and J lost 8 bases; unmatched junction nucleotides: 10. Germline V gene lookup returns CDR1 SGHAT and CDR2 FQNNGV. This CDR3 is 17 amino acids long. The CDR3 DNA follows: TGTGCCAGCAGCTTATCCTCCGGCGGGACAGGGGGAGAAAAACTGTTTTTT. Translation: CASSLSSGGTGGEKLFF.

The chain recombines TRBV28 with TRBJ1-1; D gene uncertain. The V and J ends lost 3 bases and 6 bases respectively, with 11 bases between them. Germline CDR1 is MDHEN and CDR2 is SYDVKM. The CDR3 consists of 13 residues. CDR3 loop: CASSFRQTSEAFF. In DNA form, the CDR3 reads TGTGCCAGCAGTTTTAGGCAGACTTCTGAAGCTTTCTTT. Complete variable domain (other parts from reference TRBV28 and TRBJ1-1): DVKVTQSSRYLVKRTGEKVFLECVQDMDHENMFWYRQDPGLGLRLIYFSYDVKMKEKGDIPEGYSVSREKKERFSLILESASTNQTSMYLCASSFRQTSEAFFGQGTRLTVV.